Following are 6 T cell receptor beta chains from one sample sequenced in a study of blood T cell repertoires in COVID-19. Here immunoSEQ multiplex PCR was the method, and the copy in TCRdb shows in-frame clones only, minus some. The profile covers around 250,000 clones, with roughly 85% appearing a single time and approximately 2% taken by the ten largest. The sample consisted of PBMCs or T cells enriched from blood (not recorded which). Every receptor here comes from a woman between 45 and 65 years old who had recovered from COVID-19.

This chain joins TRBV11-2 and TRBJ2-1; 11 bases agree with TRBD2. The CDR3 spans 15 residues. Germline CDR1 is SGHAT and CDR2 is FQNNGV. J lost 4 bases, V lost 5 bases, and 4 bases had no gene match. The CDR3 is CASSLVAGGYNEQFF. CDR3 bases: TGTGCCAGCAGCCTTGTAGCGGGAGGGTACAATGAGCAGTTCTTC.

This chain connects TRBV10-3 to TRBJ2-2; D is perhaps TRBD1 (6 bases). V lost 8 bases to trimming and J lost 0 bases, with 10 bases between them. Germline assignment: CDR1 ENHRY and CDR2 SYGVKD. This CDR3 spans 14 amino acids. This chain's CDR3 is CAILDSANTGELFF. In DNA form, the CDR3 reads TGTGCCATCTTGGACAGCGCGAACACCGGGGAGCTGTTTTTT.

The chain uses TRBV7-9 and TRBJ2-1, with D perhaps TRBD1 (5 bases). This CDR3 comprises 13 residues. The V end was cut by 0 bases, the J end by 9 bases, with 9 bases between. Germline CDR1 and CDR2: SEHNR and FQNEAQ (reference sequence). The CDR3 spells CASSLAVTAEQFF. CDR3 DNA: TGTGCCAGCAGCTTAGCAGTGACAGCTGAGCAGTTCTTC. The variable domain in full, completed from reference TRBV7-9 and TRBJ2-1, reads DTGVSQNPRHKITKRGQNVTFRCDPISEHNRLYWYRQTLGQGPEFLTYFQNEAQLEKSRLLSDRFSAERPKGSFSTLEIQRTEQGDSAMYLCASSLAVTAEQFFGPGTRLTVL.

The V call is TRBV2, the J call TRBJ1-1; no clear D gene. The V gene's germline CDR1 is SNHLY and CDR2 FYNNEI. Trimming left V 3 bases short and J 11 bases short, with 13 bases between. The CDR3 contains 12 residues. The CDR3 region is CASSESEGPAFF. The CDR3 DNA reads as TGTGCCAGCAGTGAGAGCGAGGGCCCGGCTTTCTTT.

Concerning this clone: Other DNA sequences in the sample encode the same CDR3. V usage is TRBV19 and J usage is TRBJ2-1; D is ambiguous. The CDR3 extends over 12 amino acids. CDR1 is LNHDA and CDR2 is SQIVND in the germline V gene (reference sequence). V lost 4 bases and J lost 3, with 4 bases in between. The DNA for the CDR3 is TGTGCCAGTAGTAGCGGCTACAATGAGCAGTTCTTC. Translation: CASSSGYNEQFF.

V gene TRBV5-1 combines with J gene TRBJ2-3, with a tentative D call TRBD1 (5 bases). The germline V gene encodes CDR1 SGHRS and CDR2 YFSETQ. This CDR3 comprises 14 residues. With 0 bases removed from V and 6 bases from J, the gap between germline ends came to 11 bases. The CDR3 nucleotides are TGCGCCAGCAGCTTGGAAGGGGTGGGCGATACGCAGTATTTT. Residues: CASSLEGVGDTQYF.